This TCR beta chain was sequenced in a study of cytomegalovirus exposure and HLA in healthy donors. The PCR contained 60 Vbeta and 13 Jbeta primers. Assay: immunoSEQ multiplex PCR; the TCRdb copy retains only in-frame clones and omits some. Here the sample table reports 180,000 or so clones. The CDR3 is 15 amino acids. Germline V lookup: CDR1 MGHRA, CDR2 YSYEKL. The ends were cut back, 3 bases at V and 1 base at J, with 10 bases in the middle. Sequencing was carried out using PBMCs. The TCR originated in a woman aged 18-29 years in good health and CMV-seropositive. The V call is TRBV4-1, the J call TRBJ2-1; possibly TRBD1 for D (6 bases). The CDR3 sequence: CASSHRQVSYNEQFF. The CDR3 bases are TGCGCCAGCAGCCACCGACAGGTTTCCTACAATGAGCAGTTCTTC.